The source of this T cell receptor (beta chain) is a study of cytomegalovirus exposure and HLA in healthy donors. The study ran its PCR with 60 Vbeta and 13 Jbeta primers. This table comes from immunoSEQ multiplex PCR, and its TCRdb copy is limited to in-frame clones, with some not included. The sample consists of 120,000 to 150,000 clones, 75% to 80% of them appearing once. Germline V lookup: CDR1 LNHDA, CDR2 SQIVND (reference sequence). Trimming removed 1 base from V and 0 bases from J, with 7 bases in between. There are 14 residues in the CDR3. The chain is built from TRBV19 and TRBJ2-7; no reliable D call. This receptor was taken from a young man in good health and CMV-seronegative. Material: PBMCs. The CDR3 sequence is CASSIAVSSYEQYF. The CDR3 nucleotides read TGTGCCAGTAGTATAGCCGTTAGCTCCTACGAGCAGTACTTC.